The 2 T cell receptor beta chains below all came from one sample that was sequenced in a study of OX40 agonist ivuxolimab in advanced cancers. The data were produced by immunoSEQ multiplex PCR, yet TCRdb's version contains in-frame clones alone and is incomplete. The sample records roughly 73,000 clones, less than 90% being singletons. The specimen comprised CD4+ or CD8+ T cells sorted from blood, sampled in a trial of the OX40 agonist ivuxolimab. Every receptor here comes from an adult with an advanced solid tumor such as melanoma, head and neck, liver or kidney cancer.

V gene TRBV4-1 combines with J gene TRBJ1-5; the D gene is possibly TRBD1 (6 bases). This CDR3 has 13 amino acids. Trimming shortened V by 0 bases and J by 9 bases, and 9 bases separated the two germline ends. Germline lookup yields CDR1 MGHRA and CDR2 YSYEKL. CDR3 amino acids: CASSQDRGLPQHF. CDR3 DNA sequence: TGCGCCAGCAGCCAAGACAGGGGTTTGCCCCAGCATTTT.

The V gene is TRBV28, the J gene TRBJ1-4; D call uncertain. The ends were cut back, 6 bases at V and 8 bases at J, with 13 bases in the middle. The CDR3 is made up of 13 amino acids. The germline V gene encodes CDR1 MDHEN and CDR2 SYDVKM. CDR3 nucleotides: TGTGCCAGCAGCCCCTTGTGGCGGGAAAAACTGTTTTTT. Translation: CASSPLWREKLFF.